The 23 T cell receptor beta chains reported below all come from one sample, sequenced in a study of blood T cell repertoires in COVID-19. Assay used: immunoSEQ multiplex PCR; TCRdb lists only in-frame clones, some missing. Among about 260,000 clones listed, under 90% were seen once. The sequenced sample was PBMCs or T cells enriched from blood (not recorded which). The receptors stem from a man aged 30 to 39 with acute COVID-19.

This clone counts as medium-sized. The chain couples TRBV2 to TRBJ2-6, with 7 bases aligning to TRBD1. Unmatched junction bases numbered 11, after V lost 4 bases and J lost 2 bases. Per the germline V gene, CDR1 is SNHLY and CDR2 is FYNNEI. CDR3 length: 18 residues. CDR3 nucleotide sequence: TGTGCCAGCAGTGTGACAGGGAGTACGGTTGCTGGGGCCAACGTCCTGACTTTC. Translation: CASSVTGSTVAGANVLTF.

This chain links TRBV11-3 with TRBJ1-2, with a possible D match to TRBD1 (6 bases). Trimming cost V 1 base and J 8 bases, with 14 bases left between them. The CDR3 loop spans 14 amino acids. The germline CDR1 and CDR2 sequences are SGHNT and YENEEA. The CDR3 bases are TGTGCCAGCAGCTTAGCGGCTCAGGGGTGGGGCTACACCTTC. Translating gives CASSLAAQGWGYTF. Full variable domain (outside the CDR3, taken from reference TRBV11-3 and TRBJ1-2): EAGVVQSPRYKIIEKKQPVAFWCNPISGHNTLYWYLQNLGQGPELLIRYENEEAVDDSQLPKDRFSAERLKGVDSTLKIQPAELGDSAVYLCASSLAAQGWGYTFGSGTRLTVV.

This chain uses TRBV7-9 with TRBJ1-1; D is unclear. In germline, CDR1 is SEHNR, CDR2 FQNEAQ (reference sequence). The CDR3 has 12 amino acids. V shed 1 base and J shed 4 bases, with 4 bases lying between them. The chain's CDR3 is CASSLGLTEAFF. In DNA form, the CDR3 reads TGTGCCAGCAGCTTAGGGCTCACTGAAGCTTTCTTT.

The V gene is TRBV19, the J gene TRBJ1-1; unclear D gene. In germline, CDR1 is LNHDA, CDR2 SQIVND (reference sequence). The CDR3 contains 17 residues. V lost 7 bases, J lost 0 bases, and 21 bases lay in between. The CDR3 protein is CASIPLRRGGVNTEAFF. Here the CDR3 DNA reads TGTGCCAGTATCCCCCTTCGCCGCGGCGGGGTGAACACTGAAGCTTTCTTT.

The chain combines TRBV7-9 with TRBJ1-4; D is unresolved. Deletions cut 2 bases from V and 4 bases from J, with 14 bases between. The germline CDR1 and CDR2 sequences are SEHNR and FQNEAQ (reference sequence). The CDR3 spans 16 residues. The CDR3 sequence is CASSLSETVLNEKLFF. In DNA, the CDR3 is TGTGCCAGCAGCTTAAGTGAAACAGTTCTTAATGAAAAACTGTTTTTT.

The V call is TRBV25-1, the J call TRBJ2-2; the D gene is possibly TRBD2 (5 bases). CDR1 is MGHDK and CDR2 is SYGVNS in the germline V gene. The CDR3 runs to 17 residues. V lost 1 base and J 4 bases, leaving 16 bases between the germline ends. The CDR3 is CASSEFSRTRGTGELFF. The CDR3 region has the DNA TGTGCCAGCAGTGAATTCTCACGGACCCGGGGCACCGGGGAGCTGTTTTTT.

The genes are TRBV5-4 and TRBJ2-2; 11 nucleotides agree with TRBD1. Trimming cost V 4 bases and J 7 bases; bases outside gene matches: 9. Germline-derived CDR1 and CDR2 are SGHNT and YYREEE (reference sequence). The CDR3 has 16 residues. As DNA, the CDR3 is TGTGCCAGCAGCACCCCGGGACAGGGGGTAATCGGGGAGCTGTTTTTT. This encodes CASSTPGQGVIGELFF.

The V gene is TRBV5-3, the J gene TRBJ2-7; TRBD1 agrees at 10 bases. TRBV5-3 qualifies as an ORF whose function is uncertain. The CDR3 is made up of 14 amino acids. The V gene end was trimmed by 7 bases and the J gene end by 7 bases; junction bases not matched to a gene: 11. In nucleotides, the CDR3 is TGTGCCAGACACCTCCGGGACAGGGGAAGAGAGCAGTACGTC. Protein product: CARHLRDRGREQYV.

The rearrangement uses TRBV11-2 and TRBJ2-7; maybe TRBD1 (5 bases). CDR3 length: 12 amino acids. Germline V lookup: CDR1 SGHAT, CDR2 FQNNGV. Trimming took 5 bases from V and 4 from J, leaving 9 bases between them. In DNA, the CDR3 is TGTGCCAGCAGCAGGGGCCCATACGAGCAGTACGTC. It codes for CASSRGPYEQYV.

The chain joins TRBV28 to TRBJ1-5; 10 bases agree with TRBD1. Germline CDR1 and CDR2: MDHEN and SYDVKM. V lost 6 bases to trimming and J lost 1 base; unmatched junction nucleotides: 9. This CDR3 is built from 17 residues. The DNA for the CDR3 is TGTGCCAGCAGCCCGGGACAGGGGAAGGAAAGCAATCAGCCCCAGCATTTT. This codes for CASSPGQGKESNQPQHF.

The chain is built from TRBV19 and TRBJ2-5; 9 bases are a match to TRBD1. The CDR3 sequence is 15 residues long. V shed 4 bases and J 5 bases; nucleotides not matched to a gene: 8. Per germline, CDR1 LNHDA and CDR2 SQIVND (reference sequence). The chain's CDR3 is CASSTAQGAGETQYF. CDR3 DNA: TGTGCCAGTAGTACCGCACAGGGGGCGGGGGAGACCCAGTACTTC.

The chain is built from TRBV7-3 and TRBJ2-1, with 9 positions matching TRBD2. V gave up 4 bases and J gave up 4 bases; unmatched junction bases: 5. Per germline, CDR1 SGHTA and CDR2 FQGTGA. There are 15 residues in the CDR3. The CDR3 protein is CASSSGLATYNEQFF. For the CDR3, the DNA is TGTGCCAGCAGCTCCGGACTAGCGACTTACAATGAGCAGTTCTTC.

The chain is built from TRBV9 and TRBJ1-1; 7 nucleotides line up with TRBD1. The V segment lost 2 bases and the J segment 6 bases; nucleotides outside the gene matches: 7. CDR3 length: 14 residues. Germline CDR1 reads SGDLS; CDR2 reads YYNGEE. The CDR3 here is CASSVGRDRAEAFF. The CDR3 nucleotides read TGTGCCAGCAGCGTCGGGAGAGACAGGGCTGAAGCTTTCTTT.

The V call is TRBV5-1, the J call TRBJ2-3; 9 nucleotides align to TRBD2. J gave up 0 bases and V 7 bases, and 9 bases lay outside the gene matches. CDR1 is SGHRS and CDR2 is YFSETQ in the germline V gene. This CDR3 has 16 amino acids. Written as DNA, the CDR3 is TGCGCCAGCGGACCGACTAGCGGTACTAGCACAGATACGCAGTATTTT. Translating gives CASGPTSGTSTDTQYF.

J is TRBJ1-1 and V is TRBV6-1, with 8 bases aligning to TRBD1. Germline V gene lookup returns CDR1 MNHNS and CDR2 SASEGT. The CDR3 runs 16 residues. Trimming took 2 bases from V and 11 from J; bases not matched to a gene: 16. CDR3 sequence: CASSESGLAGGPRAFF. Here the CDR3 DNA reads TGTGCCAGCAGTGAATCGGGCCTAGCAGGGGGCCCTCGGGCTTTCTTT.

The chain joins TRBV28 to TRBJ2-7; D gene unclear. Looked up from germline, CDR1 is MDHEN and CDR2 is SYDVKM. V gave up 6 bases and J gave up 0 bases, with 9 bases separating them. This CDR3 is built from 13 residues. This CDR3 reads CASRSPSSYEQYV. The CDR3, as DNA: TGTGCCAGCAGATCGCCGAGCTCCTACGAGCAGTACGTC.

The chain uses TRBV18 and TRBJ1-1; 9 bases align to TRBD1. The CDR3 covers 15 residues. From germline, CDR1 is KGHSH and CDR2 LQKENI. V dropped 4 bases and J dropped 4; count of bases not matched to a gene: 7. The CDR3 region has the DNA TGTGCCAGCTCACTAGTGGGACAGGGTCCCACTGAAGCTTTCTTT. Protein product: CASSLVGQGPTEAFF.

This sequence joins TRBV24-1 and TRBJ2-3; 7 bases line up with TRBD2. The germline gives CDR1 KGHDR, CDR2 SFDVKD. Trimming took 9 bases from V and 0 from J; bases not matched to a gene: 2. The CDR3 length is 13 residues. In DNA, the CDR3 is TGTGCCACCGCGGGGGAGAGCACAGATACGCAGTATTTT. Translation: CATAGESTDTQYF.

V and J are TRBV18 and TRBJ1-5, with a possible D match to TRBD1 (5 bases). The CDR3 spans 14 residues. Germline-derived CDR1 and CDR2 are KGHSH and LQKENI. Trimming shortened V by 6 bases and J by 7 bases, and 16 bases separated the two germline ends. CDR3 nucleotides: TGTGCCAGCTCCTCTGTGGGGGGGGAACAGCCCCAGCATTTT. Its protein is CASSSVGGEQPQHF.

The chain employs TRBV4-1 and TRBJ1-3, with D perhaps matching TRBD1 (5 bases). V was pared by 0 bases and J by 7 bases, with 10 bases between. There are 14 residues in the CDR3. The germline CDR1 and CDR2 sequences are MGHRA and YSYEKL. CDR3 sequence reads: CASSQDTEGNTIYF. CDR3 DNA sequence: TGCGCCAGCAGCCAAGATACGGAGGGGAACACCATATATTTT.

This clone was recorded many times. Here the CDR3 DNA reads TGTGCCAGCAGTTTATCGGGAGGGGACACGGGGCAGTACTTC. This translates into CASSLSGGDTGQYF. The genes are TRBV27 and TRBJ2-5; D is perhaps TRBD2 (7 bases). V was shortened by 0 bases and J by 11 bases, with 16 bases between the two germline ends. Germline values: CDR1 MNHEY, CDR2 SMNVEV (reference sequence). This CDR3 region has 14 residues.

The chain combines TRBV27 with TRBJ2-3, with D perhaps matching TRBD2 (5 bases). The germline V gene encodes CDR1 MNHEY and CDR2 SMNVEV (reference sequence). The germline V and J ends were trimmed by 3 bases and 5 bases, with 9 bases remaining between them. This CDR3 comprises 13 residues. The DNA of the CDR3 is TGTGCCAGCAGTTTGAGGGCGAAAGATACGCAGTATTTT. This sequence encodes CASSLRAKDTQYF.

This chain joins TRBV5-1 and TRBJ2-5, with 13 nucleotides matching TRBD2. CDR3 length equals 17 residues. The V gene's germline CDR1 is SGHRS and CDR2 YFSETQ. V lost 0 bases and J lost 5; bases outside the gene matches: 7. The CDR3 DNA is TGCGCCAGCAGCTTGGAGGGACTAGCGGGGACGCGGGAGACCCAGTACTTC. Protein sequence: CASSLEGLAGTRETQYF.